This T cell receptor (beta chain) was documented in a study of shared clonotypes between healthy human individuals. At the level of the study: The people who gave samples were two women and three men aged 18 to 49. Study-wide points: The sharing of approximately 5.1% of naive CD4 clonotypes was seen across a handful of donors. Lower generation probabilities were found for non-shared clonotypes than for those shared by all four donors.

Repertoires were generated with immunoSEQ multiplex PCR, while TCRdb's copy carries only in-frame clones and drops some. The sample lists more than 900,000 clones, roughly 74% seen once, with 0.6% to 0.75% in the top ten. This CDR3 comprises 16 residues. Trimming at V came to 4 bases and at J to 5 bases, leaving 8 bases not matched to a gene. Germline CDR1 SGHRS, CDR2 YFSETQ. On this clone: Its cognate antigen is unknown.

The receptor was isolated from a man between 18 and 35 years old in good health. Some clones in this sample may be carry-over from other donors' samples. Sequenced sample: memory CD4+ T cells from PBMCs. Indicated subset: CD45RA-negative fraction. V and J are TRBV5-1 and TRBJ2-5; 13 bases map to TRBD2. Here the CDR3 DNA reads TGCGCCAGCAGCCAGACTAGCGGGAGGTTAGGGGAGACCCAGTACTTC. It yields the protein CASSQTSGRLGETQYF.